This T cell receptor beta chain was recovered during a study of OX40 agonist ivuxolimab in advanced cancers. The study in broad terms: Ivuxolimab was an agonistic, fully human IgG2 monoclonal antibody directed against OX40 (CD134), a costimulatory receptor. Prior anti-PD-1, anti-PD-L1 or anti-CTLA-4 therapy was permitted, and about two fifths of dose-escalation patients had received checkpoint inhibitors. Intravenous ivuxolimab was administered to patients every 2 weeks at six dose levels: 0.01, 0.1, 0.3, 1.5, 3 and 10 mg/kg. Peripheral TCRbeta sequencing aimed to test whether ivuxolimab altered TCR sequence diversity and caused clonal T-cell expansion. Among the roughly 54 dose-escalation patients, about 19 had hepatocellular carcinoma, approximately 15 melanoma, 9 renal cell carcinoma and 9 head and neck cancer. Partial responses occurred in three dose-escalation patients: two with cutaneous melanoma and one with hepatocellular carcinoma. The dose-escalation cohort was around 83% male with a mean age of about 58 years, ranging from about 23 to 85. The paper reports the monotherapy dose-escalation portion (N of about 51 patients) of the phase I ivuxolimab trial.

General conclusions and limits of the study: The antigen specificity of the clonally expanded peripheral T cells was not determined. Low levels of normalized T-cell clonal expansion were also seen in some patients who did not respond. After ivuxolimab, more expanded clones were found on average in CD8+ T cells than in CD4+ T cells. At doses of 0.1 to 3.0 mg/kg, clonal expansion of both CD4+ and CD8+ blood T cells was observed from baseline to week 6. In partial responders in the 0.1-3.0 mg/kg groups, normalized peripheral clonal expansion was found to be among the lowest, especially among CD8+ T cells.

Reading from cysteine to phenylalanine, the CDR3 counts 15 amino acids. Of all the DNA, just the CDR3 is kept, 45 bases in frame from base 1. Deletion took 4 bases off V and 2 bases off J, with a span of 15 bases between the germline ends. The germline V gene specifies SGHDT as CDR1 and YYEEEE as CDR2. Patients with a history of autoimmune disease or receiving systemic immunosuppression were excluded from the trial. In every dose cohort, peripheral blood was drawn for TCR sequencing at baseline, cycle 4 day 1, and cycle 7 day 1. The samples were drawn from a first-in-human, open-label, multicenter phase I dose-escalation trial of ivuxolimab. Adults with locally advanced or metastatic melanoma, renal cell, hepatocellular, or head and neck squamous cell carcinoma were enrolled in the trial. Before TCR sequencing, CD4+ T cells and CD8+ T cells from peripheral blood were sorted into separate populations.

For sequencing of the TCRbeta CDR3 region, genomic DNA was extracted from the sorted cells. The immunoSEQ Assay was used for sequencing of TCRbeta CDR3 regions. This is the immuneACCESS table as TCRdb keeps it, with only in-frame sequences that have V and J called. A part of the clones is gone; compared with another copy, unresolved V genes explain less than half, and the rest is unexplained. In all, the sample holds 83,000 or so clones, and about 86% of those were seen once. Clones ranked in the top ten supply 1.5% to 2% of the sample. To note about this clone: The target of this receptor is not known. No qualities accompany the bases; no much larger clone lies one base away.

The material sequenced was CD4+ or CD8+ T cells sorted from blood, taken in a trial of the OX40 agonist ivuxolimab. The rearrangement combines TRBV5-6 with TRBJ1-2; too little of a D gene remains to name it. This clonotype was sampled from an adult with an advanced solid tumor such as melanoma, head and neck, liver or kidney cancer. The DNA sequence is as follows: TGTGCCAGCAGCCCCCCAGGCAGCCGGAACTATGGCTACACCTTC. Its protein is CASSPPGSRNYGYTF.